This TCR beta chain stems from a study of cytomegalovirus exposure and HLA in healthy donors. Comment on this clone: Its specificity is not known.

Regarding the study as a whole: The productive fraction for most TCR beta V segments was about 87% or about 30% in an earlier analysis. The HLA-A and HLA-B alleles of most subjects were reportedly predicted accurately from TCR beta sequences.

PCR primers comprised 60 Vbeta and 13 Jbeta primers. Profiled with immunoSEQ multiplex PCR; TCRdb holds only in-frame clones, not every one. This sample has about 63,000 clones, with 73% found just once. Per germline, CDR1 SGHTA and CDR2 FQGNSA. The CDR3 extends over 15 amino acids. Trimming shortened V by 1 base and J by 2 bases, and 9 bases separated the two germline ends. This chain connects TRBV7-2 to TRBJ1-5; TRBD1 is a possible D gene (6 bases). The TCR was taken from a man aged 45-60 years in good health and CMV-seronegative. The specimen sequenced was PBMCs. CDR3 residues: CASSLGGGGNQPQHF. The CDR3 nucleotides are TGTGCCAGCAGCTTAGGGGGGGGCGGCAATCAGCCCCAGCATTTT.